This record concerns one TCR beta chain sequence. The antigen is unknown. Germline V lookup: CDR1 MRHNA, CDR2 SNTAGT. Trimming took off 2 bases at V and 5 bases at J, with 11 bases between the two ends. This CDR3 is 14 amino acids long. Treatment of the sample: 15 to 20 received Ad26.COV2.S at low or high dose, single or two shots; five or six received placebo; per-sample allocation not given. Specimens were obtained on day 63 following the first vaccine or placebo injection. The repertoire was sequenced with immunoSEQ multiplex PCR; TCRdb's copy has only in-frame clones and lacks some. The sample has about 480,000 clones; around nine tenths are singletons. The entry originates in a study of Ad26.COV2.S vaccination and SARS-CoV-2 variants. The wider study: Once, or twice with 56 days between doses, Ad26.COV2.S was given intramuscularly. Findings and caveats of the study: Possible underestimation of total T cell responses by the TCR breadth and depth analyses was noted.

The sequencing here drew on peripheral blood, taken in a trial of Ad26.COV2.S vaccine versus placebo. This sequence originates from a person between 18 and 59 years old who received the Ad26.COV2.S COVID-19 vaccine or a placebo. The chain joins TRBV6-4 to TRBJ2-3; no reliable D call. CDR3 in DNA: TGTGCCAGCAGTGACCGGTCCAAGGGAGATACGCAGTATTTT. Translated: CASSDRSKGDTQYF.